A selection of T cell receptor beta chains follows, all from one sample in a study of blood T cell repertoires in COVID-19. Clones were sequenced by immunoSEQ multiplex PCR, and TCRdb holds only the in-frame ones, with some missing. The profile shows 65,000 to 75,000 clones, 85% to 90% of them singletons. Sequenced input: peripheral blood. These receptors all come from a woman in her forties or fifties with active COVID-19. Both conserved end residues are part of each CDR3. The order of the fields is V gene, CDR3 length, D gene, J gene, clone size, CDR3 protein, CDR3 DNA. The D gene is left open where the match is weak. A clone size is listed for some rows: how often the clone was seen (once, few, many), or a class if it is expanded.

V gene: TRBV19; CDR3 length: 14; D gene: .; J gene: TRBJ1-5; clone size: .; CDR3 protein: CASSIQGSNQPQHF; CDR3 DNA: TGTGCCAGTAGCATCCAGGGGAGCAATCAGCCCCAGCATTTT
V gene: TRBV10-1; CDR3 length: 14; D gene: .; J gene: TRBJ2-3; clone size: .; CDR3 protein: CASSYSGASDTQYF; CDR3 DNA: TGCGCCAGCAGTTATTCAGGGGCGTCGGATACGCAGTATTTT
V gene: TRBV18; CDR3 length: 15; D gene: .; J gene: TRBJ2-1; clone size: .; CDR3 protein: CASSPDWSSYNEQFF; CDR3 DNA: TGTGCCAGCTCACCAGACTGGAGCTCCTACAATGAGCAGTTCTTC
V gene: TRBV28; CDR3 length: 15; D gene: .; J gene: TRBJ1-3; clone size: .; CDR3 protein: CASGGQLYSGNTIYF; CDR3 DNA: TGTGCCAGCGGCGGACAGCTTTACTCTGGAAACACCATATATTTT
V gene: TRBV25-1; CDR3 length: 14; D gene: TRBD2; J gene: TRBJ2-7; clone size: .; CDR3 protein: CASTSAGGPYEQYF; CDR3 DNA: TGTGCCAGCACCTCAGCGGGAGGGCCCTACGAGCAGTACTTC
V gene: TRBV21-1; CDR3 length: 16; D gene: .; J gene: TRBJ2-7; clone size: .; CDR3 protein: CASSKVRTAISYEQYF; CDR3 DNA: TGTGCCAGCAGCAAAGTTAGGACAGCGATCTCCTACGAGCAGTACTTC
V gene: TRBV6-5; CDR3 length: 13; D gene: .; J gene: TRBJ2-7; clone size: many; CDR3 protein: CASSPRQSYEQYF; CDR3 DNA: TGTGCCAGCAGTCCACGACAGTCCTACGAGCAGTACTTC
V gene: TRBV27; CDR3 length: 16; D gene: TRBD1; J gene: TRBJ1-6; clone size: .; CDR3 protein: CASSPRQGAEYSPLHF; CDR3 DNA: TGTGCCAGCAGTCCTCGACAGGGGGCAGAGTATTCACCCCTCCACTTT
V gene: TRBV5-1; CDR3 length: 18; D gene: TRBD1; J gene: TRBJ1-3; clone size: .; CDR3 protein: CASSGTGNFGFSGNTIYF; CDR3 DNA: TGCGCCAGCAGCGGGACAGGGAACTTCGGATTCTCTGGAAACACCATATATTTT
V gene: TRBV24-1; CDR3 length: 15; D gene: TRBD2; J gene: TRBJ2-1; clone size: .; CDR3 protein: CATNQTSGSSGEQFF; CDR3 DNA: TGTGCCACAAACCAGACTAGCGGGAGCTCGGGTGAGCAGTTCTTC
V gene: TRBV28; CDR3 length: 14; D gene: .; J gene: TRBJ1-1; clone size: .; CDR3 protein: CASSSPTRFRGVFF; CDR3 DNA: TGTGCCAGCAGTTCCCCGACGAGGTTCCGGGGAGTTTTCTTT
V gene: TRBV2; CDR3 length: 15; D gene: TRBD2; J gene: TRBJ2-7; clone size: .; CDR3 protein: CASSEMGLAGGEQYF; CDR3 DNA: TGTGCCAGCAGTGAGATGGGACTAGCGGGAGGCGAGCAGTACTTC
V gene: TRBV7-2; CDR3 length: 17; D gene: .; J gene: TRBJ2-2; clone size: .; CDR3 protein: CASSFPPAGRSTGELFF; CDR3 DNA: TGTGCCAGCAGCTTTCCACCAGCGGGTCGGAGCACCGGGGAGCTGTTTTTT
V gene: TRBV5-6; CDR3 length: 16; D gene: TRBD2; J gene: TRBJ2-1; clone size: .; CDR3 protein: CASSLRTSGAYNEQFF; CDR3 DNA: TGTGCCAGCAGCCTAAGGACTAGCGGGGCATACAATGAGCAGTTCTTC
V gene: TRBV7-3; CDR3 length: 14; D gene: .; J gene: TRBJ2-1; clone size: .; CDR3 protein: CASSSGVAYNEQFF; CDR3 DNA: TGTGCCAGCAGCTCAGGCGTAGCCTACAATGAGCAGTTCTTC
V gene: TRBV5-1; CDR3 length: 16; D gene: .; J gene: TRBJ1-2; clone size: .; CDR3 protein: CASRPGNGQRWAGYTF; CDR3 DNA: TGCGCCAGCAGACCAGGGAATGGACAGCGGTGGGCTGGCTACACCTTC
V gene: TRBV6-2/TRBV6-3; CDR3 length: 13; D gene: .; J gene: TRBJ2-3; clone size: .; CDR3 protein: CASSYSNSDTQYF; CDR3 DNA: TGTGCCAGCAGTTACTCGAACTCAGATACGCAGTATTTT
V gene: TRBV27; CDR3 length: 17; D gene: TRBD2; J gene: TRBJ2-7; clone size: .; CDR3 protein: CASSSRVAGGPMDEQYF; CDR3 DNA: TGTGCCAGCAGTTCTCGGGTAGCGGGAGGGCCTATGGACGAGCAGTACTTC
V gene: TRBV12-3/TRBV12-4; CDR3 length: 12; D gene: .; J gene: TRBJ1-1; clone size: .; CDR3 protein: CASRIDSFEAFF; CDR3 DNA: TGTGCCAGCAGGATAGACAGTTTTGAAGCTTTCTTT
V gene: TRBV11-2; CDR3 length: 14; D gene: TRBD2; J gene: TRBJ2-7; clone size: .; CDR3 protein: CASSTSGRNHEQYF; CDR3 DNA: TGTGCCAGCAGCACTAGCGGGAGGAACCACGAGCAGTACTTC
V gene: TRBV5-1; CDR3 length: 19; D gene: .; J gene: TRBJ2-2; clone size: .; CDR3 protein: CASSPTLPGLGANTGELFF; CDR3 DNA: TGCGCCAGCAGCCCTACCCTACCGGGACTTGGGGCTAATACCGGGGAGCTGTTTTTT
V gene: TRBV5-1; CDR3 length: 18; D gene: TRBD2; J gene: TRBJ2-7; clone size: .; CDR3 protein: CASSLAKVAGIRSYEQYF; CDR3 DNA: TGCGCCAGCAGCTTGGCCAAGGTAGCGGGCATCCGCTCCTACGAGCAGTACTTC
V gene: TRBV29-1; CDR3 length: 14; D gene: TRBD2; J gene: TRBJ2-1; clone size: .; CDR3 protein: CSVEAGGKGNEQFF; CDR3 DNA: TGCAGCGTTGAAGCGGGAGGGAAGGGGAATGAGCAGTTCTTC
V gene: TRBV28; CDR3 length: 11; D gene: .; J gene: TRBJ2-5; clone size: .; CDR3 protein: CASGLQETQYF; CDR3 DNA: TGTGCCAGTGGACTACAAGAGACCCAGTACTTC
V gene: TRBV6-1; CDR3 length: 14; D gene: TRBD1; J gene: TRBJ1-6; clone size: .; CDR3 protein: CASSEAGQGASLHF; CDR3 DNA: TGTGCCAGCAGTGAAGCGGGACAGGGGGCATCCCTCCACTTT
V gene: TRBV27; CDR3 length: 15; D gene: TRBD1; J gene: TRBJ1-2; clone size: .; CDR3 protein: CASSSTGHNLYGYTF; CDR3 DNA: TGTGCCAGCAGCTCGACAGGGCATAACCTCTATGGCTACACCTTC
V gene: TRBV5-1; CDR3 length: 14; D gene: .; J gene: TRBJ1-5; clone size: .; CDR3 protein: CASSPDSRNQPQHF; CDR3 DNA: TGCGCCAGCAGTCCGGACAGTAGAAATCAGCCCCAGCATTTT
V gene: TRBV18; CDR3 length: 17; D gene: TRBD1; J gene: TRBJ1-5; clone size: .; CDR3 protein: CASSRGQVGGSNQPQHF; CDR3 DNA: TGTGCCAGCTCACGGGGACAGGTTGGGGGTAGCAATCAGCCCCAGCATTTT
V gene: TRBV5-5; CDR3 length: 14; D gene: TRBD1; J gene: TRBJ1-5; clone size: .; CDR3 protein: CASSTGTGGQPQHF; CDR3 DNA: TGTGCCAGCAGCACCGGGACAGGGGGTCAGCCCCAGCATTTT
V gene: TRBV12-3/TRBV12-4; CDR3 length: 13; D gene: .; J gene: TRBJ1-1; clone size: .; CDR3 protein: CASSAGESPEAFF; CDR3 DNA: TGTGCCAGCAGCGCGGGGGAGAGTCCTGAAGCTTTCTTT
V gene: TRBV30; CDR3 length: 15; D gene: TRBD2; J gene: TRBJ2-1; clone size: .; CDR3 protein: CAWSVRLAGSNEQFF; CDR3 DNA: TGTGCCTGGAGTGTTAGGCTAGCGGGATCTAATGAGCAGTTCTTC
V gene: TRBV12-3/TRBV12-4; CDR3 length: 13; D gene: .; J gene: TRBJ1-1; clone size: .; CDR3 protein: CASSLRTNTEAFF; CDR3 DNA: TGTGCCAGCAGTTTGCGCACCAACACTGAAGCTTTCTTT
V gene: TRBV5-1; CDR3 length: 13; D gene: .; J gene: TRBJ1-1; clone size: .; CDR3 protein: CASRWGQNTEAFF; CDR3 DNA: TGCGCCAGCAGATGGGGCCAGAACACTGAAGCTTTCTTT
V gene: TRBV28; CDR3 length: 14; D gene: .; J gene: TRBJ2-7; clone size: few; CDR3 protein: CASSFPGHNHEQYF; CDR3 DNA: TGTGCCAGCAGTTTCCCCGGACATAACCACGAGCAGTACTTC
V gene: TRBV7-3; CDR3 length: 17; D gene: TRBD1; J gene: TRBJ2-2; clone size: .; CDR3 protein: CASSLARDRRNTGELFF; CDR3 DNA: TGTGCCAGCAGCTTAGCCCGGGACAGGAGAAACACCGGGGAGCTGTTTTTT
V gene: TRBV19; CDR3 length: 14; D gene: TRBD2; J gene: TRBJ2-3; clone size: .; CDR3 protein: CASTPAGAGDTQYF; CDR3 DNA: TGTGCCAGTACCCCAGCGGGAGCGGGAGATACGCAGTATTTT
V gene: TRBV30; CDR3 length: 12; D gene: .; J gene: TRBJ2-7; clone size: .; CDR3 protein: CAWSWQNDEQYF; CDR3 DNA: TGTGCCTGGAGTTGGCAGAACGACGAGCAGTACTTC
V gene: TRBV6-2/TRBV6-3; CDR3 length: 19; D gene: TRBD1; J gene: TRBJ2-2; clone size: .; CDR3 protein: CASSYLAGGELKNTGELFF; CDR3 DNA: TGTGCCAGCAGTTACCTGGCAGGGGGCGAATTGAAGAACACCGGGGAGCTGTTTTTT
V gene: TRBV5-1; CDR3 length: 14; D gene: TRBD1; J gene: TRBJ2-5; clone size: .; CDR3 protein: CASSFFRGRETQYF; CDR3 DNA: TGCGCCAGCAGCTTTTTCAGGGGGCGAGAGACCCAGTACTTC
V gene: TRBV6-5; CDR3 length: 13; D gene: .; J gene: TRBJ1-1; clone size: once; CDR3 protein: CASKGGWNTEAFF; CDR3 DNA: TGTGCCAGCAAGGGAGGGTGGAACACTGAAGCTTTCTTT
V gene: TRBV27; CDR3 length: 15; D gene: TRBD2; J gene: TRBJ2-3; clone size: .; CDR3 protein: CASSSSGRWTDTQYF; CDR3 DNA: TGTGCCAGCAGTTCTAGCGGGAGGTGGACAGATACGCAGTATTTT
V gene: TRBV18; CDR3 length: 18; D gene: TRBD1; J gene: TRBJ2-4; clone size: .; CDR3 protein: CASSPPGTGILAKNIQYF; CDR3 DNA: TGTGCCAGCTCACCACCGGGGACAGGGATCCTAGCCAAAAACATTCAGTACTTC
V gene: TRBV18; CDR3 length: 14; D gene: TRBD1; J gene: TRBJ1-2; clone size: once; CDR3 protein: CASSNSDRANGYTF; CDR3 DNA: TGTGCCAGCTCAAACTCTGACAGGGCTAATGGCTACACCTTC
V gene: TRBV29-1; CDR3 length: 12; D gene: .; J gene: TRBJ1-2; clone size: .; CDR3 protein: CSVTRVRGGYTF; CDR3 DNA: TGCAGCGTTACCAGGGTTCGCGGTGGCTACACCTTC
V gene: TRBV7-2; CDR3 length: 16; D gene: .; J gene: TRBJ1-2; clone size: .; CDR3 protein: CASSLGARGENYGYTF; CDR3 DNA: TGTGCCAGCAGCTTAGGGGCCAGGGGAGAGAACTATGGCTACACCTTC
V gene: TRBV18; CDR3 length: 15; D gene: .; J gene: TRBJ2-1; clone size: once; CDR3 protein: CASSPPGAGIGEQFF; CDR3 DNA: TGTGCCAGCTCACCACCGGGGGCCGGGATAGGTGAGCAGTTCTTC
V gene: TRBV20-1; CDR3 length: 11; D gene: .; J gene: TRBJ2-5; clone size: .; CDR3 protein: CSARYQETQYF; CDR3 DNA: TGCAGTGCCCGGTACCAAGAGACCCAGTACTTC
V gene: TRBV6-5; CDR3 length: 14; D gene: .; J gene: TRBJ1-1; clone size: .; CDR3 protein: CASMSEGRGTEAFF; CDR3 DNA: TGTGCCAGCATGAGTGAGGGCCGGGGAACTGAAGCTTTCTTT
V gene: TRBV9; CDR3 length: 12; D gene: .; J gene: TRBJ2-2; clone size: .; CDR3 protein: CASSPDTGELFF; CDR3 DNA: TGTGCCAGCAGCCCGGACACCGGGGAGCTGTTTTTT
V gene: TRBV5-1; CDR3 length: 16; D gene: TRBD2; J gene: TRBJ2-7; clone size: .; CDR3 protein: CASSLDLGAGVYEQYF; CDR3 DNA: TGCGCCAGCAGCTTGGACCTTGGAGCGGGGGTTTACGAGCAGTACTTC
V gene: TRBV11-2; CDR3 length: 15; D gene: TRBD1; J gene: TRBJ2-7; clone size: .; CDR3 protein: CASGVDRGLGYEQYF; CDR3 DNA: TGTGCCAGCGGGGTAGACAGGGGGCTAGGGTACGAGCAGTACTTC
V gene: TRBV7-8; CDR3 length: 16; D gene: TRBD2; J gene: TRBJ2-3; clone size: few; CDR3 protein: CASSSSGGRADDTQYF; CDR3 DNA: TGTGCCAGCAGCTCCTCCGGCGGGAGGGCCGATGATACGCAGTATTTT
V gene: TRBV7-9; CDR3 length: 14; D gene: .; J gene: TRBJ2-7; clone size: .; CDR3 protein: CASSLGDKINEQYF; CDR3 DNA: TGTGCCAGCAGCTTAGGAGACAAAATCAACGAGCAGTACTTC
V gene: TRBV9; CDR3 length: 15; D gene: .; J gene: TRBJ2-2; clone size: .; CDR3 protein: CASSAVGGASGELFF; CDR3 DNA: TGTGCCAGCAGCGCGGTGGGGGGAGCTTCCGGGGAGCTGTTTTTT
V gene: TRBV15; CDR3 length: 12; D gene: .; J gene: TRBJ2-1; clone size: .; CDR3 protein: CATSRGQNEQFF; CDR3 DNA: TGTGCCACCAGCAGAGGACAGAATGAGCAGTTCTTC
V gene: TRBV5-1; CDR3 length: 13; D gene: .; J gene: TRBJ2-3; clone size: .; CDR3 protein: CASSFQGTDTQYF; CDR3 DNA: TGCGCCAGCAGCTTCCAGGGCACAGATACGCAGTATTTT
V gene: TRBV6-6; CDR3 length: 14; D gene: TRBD2; J gene: TRBJ2-1; clone size: .; CDR3 protein: CASSLAGEDNEQFF; CDR3 DNA: TGTGCCAGCAGCTTAGCGGGAGAGGACAATGAGCAGTTCTTC